These 28 T cell receptor beta chains came from one sample sequenced in a study of shared clonotypes between healthy human individuals. CD45RO negativity and positive selection for CCR7 defined naive CD8 cells, a population that excluded terminally differentiated effector memory CD45RA+ cells. Some clones are missing from TCRdb's copy, which holds only in-frame ones; the method was immunoSEQ multiplex PCR. Among about 870,000 clones, 80% to 95% were seen once, and the ten largest hold around 24%. Specimen: naive CD8+ T cells sorted from blood. The source of these receptors is a man younger than 40 in good health.

This clone was observed a single time. This chain connects TRBV29-1 to TRBJ1-2; 9 positions match TRBD1. Germline CDR1 and CDR2: SQVTM and ANQGSEA. Losses at the gene ends were 3 bases for V and 8 bases for J; bases not matched to a gene: 13. The CDR3 totals 15 residues. This CDR3 reads CSVDSTLQGARGYTF. The CDR3 bases are TGCAGCGTTGATTCCACACTACAGGGGGCGCGAGGCTACACCTTC.

The V gene is TRBV27, the J gene TRBJ1-5; 7 bases line up with TRBD1. Losses at the gene ends were 6 bases for V and 7 bases for J; bases not matched to a gene: 6. This CDR3 has 13 amino acids. Germline V gives CDR1 MNHEY, CDR2 SMNVEV (reference sequence). CDR3 sequence reads: CASSNRGWQPQHF. CDR3 bases: TGTGCCAGCAGCAACAGGGGTTGGCAGCCCCAGCATTTT.

This clone was seen just once. The V call is TRBV19, the J call TRBJ2-1; tentative D call: TRBD2 (6 bases). The CDR3 runs to 11 residues. CDR1 and CDR2 (germline): LNHDA, SQIVND (reference sequence). The V end lost 11 bases, the J end lost 7 bases, and 12 bases lay between the germline ends. CDR3 region: CACRDFNEQFF. The CDR3 DNA reads as TGTGCCTGCCGGGACTTTAATGAGCAGTTCTTC.

The chain joins TRBV14 to TRBJ2-3; 14 bases match TRBD2. Germline CDR1 SGHDN, CDR2 FVKESK. The CDR3 is made up of 18 amino acids. With V trimmed by 0 bases and J by 10 bases, 12 bases remained unmatched. The CDR3 region is CASSQDQGTSGRYRPQYF. The CDR3 DNA is TGTGCCAGCAGCCAAGATCAGGGGACTAGCGGGAGATATCGGCCGCAGTATTTT.

The chain is built from TRBV7-9 and TRBJ2-7, with D perhaps matching TRBD2 (6 bases). Per the germline V gene, CDR1 is SEHNR and CDR2 is FQNEAQ (reference sequence). V was trimmed by 6 bases and J by 2 bases, leaving 11 bases between them. The CDR3 spans 13 residues. DNA of the CDR3: TGTGCCAGCAGGGGGGGAAACACCTACGAGCAGTACTTC. The encoded protein is CASRGGNTYEQYF.

The chain joins TRBV5-1 to TRBJ2-3, with 9 bases aligning to TRBD1. CDR3 length: 15 residues. With V trimmed by 3 bases and J by 2 bases, 4 bases remained unmatched. Germline-derived CDR1 and CDR2 are SGHRS and YFSETQ. CDR3 nucleotides: TGCGCCAGCAGCTCGAAACAGGGGGCCACAGATACGCAGTATTTT. Translating it yields CASSSKQGATDTQYF.

This chain uses TRBV7-9 with TRBJ1-1, with D perhaps matching TRBD1 (5 bases). The germline V gene has CDR1 SEHNR and CDR2 FQNEAQ (reference sequence). The CDR3 spans 13 residues. V was clipped by 4 bases and J by 4 bases, with 10 bases between them. CDR3 in amino acids: CASSSQDRTEAFF. The CDR3 nucleotides read TGTGCCAGCAGCTCACAGGATCGCACTGAAGCTTTCTTT.

The chain couples TRBV5-1 to TRBJ2-2; D gene ambiguous. V lost 5 bases and J lost 0, with 8 bases in between. The CDR3 is 14 residues long. In germline, CDR1 is SGHRS, CDR2 YFSETQ. DNA of the CDR3: TGCGCCAGCAGTCCTGTACCGAACACCGGGGAGCTGTTTTTT. Translation gives CASSPVPNTGELFF.

The chain employs TRBV21-1 and TRBJ2-2; TRBD1 was called by the table and not checked on the DNA. TRBV21-1 is a pseudogene locus. The CDR3 sequence is 15 residues long. The CDR3 DNA reads TGTGCCAGTGCCGACAGGGGGCGGTCCACCGGGGAGCTGTTTTTT. Translating it yields CASADRGRSTGELFF.

This clone was seen once. The CDR3 DNA follows: TGTGCCAGCAGCTTAGCGTGGCAGGACGGGCGCAACTATGGCTACACCTTC. As protein: CASSLAWQDGRNYGYTF. This rearrangement joins TRBV7-9 to TRBJ1-2; D is unclear. The CDR3 length is 17 residues. V lost 0 bases and J 2 bases, leaving 16 bases between the germline ends. Germline CDR1 is SEHNR and CDR2 is FQNEAQ (reference sequence).

The chain combines TRBV11-2 with TRBJ2-1, with a weak D call TRBD2 (5 bases). The CDR3 loop spans 15 amino acids. Deletions cut 3 bases from V and 8 bases from J, with 17 bases between. The germline CDR1 and CDR2 sequences are SGHAT and FQNNGV. CDR3 sequence reads: CASSFPVQGGHEQFF. In nucleotides, the CDR3 is TGTGCCAGCAGCTTCCCGGTACAAGGAGGTCATGAGCAGTTCTTC.

This clone has just a few counts. DNA for the CDR3: TGCAGCGTACCGGGACAGGTCGGCTACGAGCAGTACTTC. This translates into CSVPGQVGYEQYF. The gene calls are TRBV29-1 and TRBJ2-7; 8 nucleotides line up with TRBD1. This CDR3 is built from 13 residues. Losses at the gene ends were 6 bases for V and 3 bases for J; bases not matched to a gene: 7. Germline loops: CDR1 SQVTM, CDR2 ANQGSEA.

This chain joins TRBV18 and TRBJ1-1; D gene uncertain. The CDR3 spans 15 residues. Germline-derived CDR1 and CDR2 are KGHSH and LQKENI. With 2 bases removed from V and 4 bases from J, the gap between germline ends came to 14 bases. DNA for the CDR3: TGTGCCAGCTCACCATTGGATGGAATCACCACTGAAGCTTTCTTT. Translated: CASSPLDGITTEAFF.

This chain joins TRBV11-2 and TRBJ2-1; D assignment may be TRBD1 or TRBD2 (5 bases each). Looked up from germline, CDR1 is SGHAT and CDR2 is FQNNGV. The CDR3 spans 16 residues. The V gene lost 5 bases and the J gene lost 5 bases, with 19 bases spanning the gap. This chain's CDR3 is CASSPMGRRIHNEQFF. The CDR3 DNA is TGTGCCAGCAGCCCTATGGGGCGGAGGATACACAATGAGCAGTTCTTC.

This clone was observed once. V usage is TRBV9 and J usage is TRBJ1-1; D is unclear. The CDR3 sequence is 15 residues long. The V and J ends lost 4 bases and 3 bases respectively, with 16 bases between them. The germline V gene has CDR1 SGDLS and CDR2 YYNGEE. Here the CDR3 DNA reads TGTGCCAGCAGCCCCCATCGCGGCTTAGACACTGAAGCTTTCTTT. This sequence encodes CASSPHRGLDTEAFF.

The chain uses TRBV27 and TRBJ1-1; the D is unclear. The V end was cut by 2 bases, the J end by 4 bases, with 11 bases between. This CDR3 is built from 14 residues. Germline CDR1 reads MNHEY; CDR2 reads SMNVEV (reference sequence). The chain's CDR3 is CASSLVMGSTEAFF. The CDR3 DNA sequence: TGTGCCAGCAGTTTAGTAATGGGGTCCACTGAAGCTTTCTTT.

The gene calls are TRBV27 and TRBJ2-7; D may match TRBD1 or TRBD2 (5 bases each). V lost 3 bases and J 4 bases, leaving 13 bases between the germline ends. The germline gives CDR1 MNHEY, CDR2 SMNVEV (reference sequence). The CDR3 covers 14 residues. Written as DNA, the CDR3 is TGTGCCAGCAGTTTGGGACCGCTCAATTACGAGCAGTACTTC. Amino acids: CASSLGPLNYEQYF.

The chain carries TRBV5-5 and TRBJ2-5; D is perhaps TRBD1 or TRBD2 (6 bases each). V was clipped by 3 bases and J by 3 bases, with 15 bases between them. The CDR3 spans 15 residues. Germline V lookup: CDR1 SGHKS, CDR2 YYEKEE (reference sequence). CDR3 in amino acids: CASSSHRRGEETQYF. The CDR3 DNA reads as TGTGCCAGCAGCTCTCACAGGAGGGGGGAAGAGACCCAGTACTTC.

The chain carries TRBV4-2 and TRBJ2-3, with TRBD2 matching 12 bases. With 7 bases clipped from V and 4 bases from J, the junction kept 12 bases outside the gene matches. The CDR3 runs to 17 residues. The germline V gene encodes CDR1 LGHNA and CDR2 YNFKEQ. The CDR3 region has the DNA TGTGCCAGCATCGGGACTAGCGGGCGCCTTGGTTCAGATACGCAGTATTTT. Translation gives CASIGTSGRLGSDTQYF.

V is TRBV7-9 and J is TRBJ2-7; TRBD1 agrees at 9 bases. Germline V gives CDR1 SEHNR, CDR2 FQNEAQ (reference sequence). The CDR3 contains 15 residues. V shed 4 bases, J shed 1 base, and the junction held 5 bases outside the gene matches. In DNA form, the CDR3 reads TGTGCCAGCAGCTCCTCCGGGACAGGGTCCTACGAGCAGTACTTC. This encodes CASSSSGTGSYEQYF.

The chain recombines TRBV9 with TRBJ2-4; D not certain. V shed 4 bases and J shed 8 bases, with 19 bases lying between them. This CDR3 is 15 amino acids long. Germline V lookup: CDR1 SGDLS, CDR2 YYNGEE. The CDR3 here is CASSPTEDRWDIQYF. CDR3 nucleotides: TGTGCCAGCAGCCCAACCGAGGATAGGTGGGACATTCAGTACTTC.

Comments on this clone: The sample contains more than one DNA sequence encoding this CDR3. The chain links TRBV9 to TRBJ2-5; D is unclear. The CDR3 runs 14 residues. Trimming took off 0 bases at V and 1 base at J, with 7 bases between the two ends. Germline values: CDR1 SGDLS, CDR2 YYNGEE. In DNA form, the CDR3 reads TGTGCCAGCAGCGTAGGCGTAGGCCAAGAGACCCAGTACTTC. This gives the protein CASSVGVGQETQYF.

J is TRBJ2-5 and V is TRBV7-9; D uncertain. In germline, CDR1 is SEHNR, CDR2 FQNEAQ (reference sequence). The CDR3 extends over 18 amino acids. V was trimmed by 1 base and J by 2 bases, leaving 20 bases between them. CDR3 coding DNA: TGTGCCAGCAGCTTAGGTCCGTTGCAGGAGATACTACAAGAGACCCAGTACTTC. It yields the protein CASSLGPLQEILQETQYF.

This rearrangement joins TRBV9 to TRBJ2-1; possibly TRBD1 or TRBD2 for D (7 bases each). This CDR3 spans 16 amino acids. V was pared by 6 bases and J by 7 bases, with 23 bases between. Germline V gives CDR1 SGDLS, CDR2 YYNGEE. As DNA, the CDR3 is TGTGCCAGCACTCCTAAGGGGGCGGGAGACTTGAATGAGCAGTTCTTC. Translated: CASTPKGAGDLNEQFF.

CDR3 protein: CASSLFGGPDYNEQFF. The CDR3, as DNA: TGTGCCAGCAGCTTATTTGGCGGCCCTGATTACAATGAGCAGTTCTTC. V is TRBV7-9 and J is TRBJ2-1; D is undetermined. This CDR3 is 16 amino acids long. V gave up 2 bases and J gave up 4 bases, with 15 bases separating them. Germline V gene lookup returns CDR1 SEHNR and CDR2 FQNEAQ (reference sequence).

This rearrangement joins TRBV10-3 to TRBJ2-7; the match to TRBD1 covers 7 bases. Losses at the gene ends were 8 bases for V and 0 bases for J; bases not matched to a gene: 4. Germline CDR1 is ENHRY and CDR2 is SYGVKD. The CDR3 length is 13 residues. CDR3 nucleotide sequence: TGTGCCATCCCCCCAGGGGGCTCCTACGAGCAGTACTTC. It codes for CAIPPGGSYEQYF.

The gene calls are TRBV7-2 and TRBJ2-7; possible D gene TRBD1, 5 bases. From germline, CDR1 is SGHTA and CDR2 FQGNSA. The CDR3 is 18 residues long. Trimming left V 1 base short and J 1 base short, with 20 bases between. The CDR3 DNA follows: TGTGCCAGCAGCTTAGATTGGAGTGTGGGGCGTTTTTCCTACGAGCAGTACTTC. Translating it yields CASSLDWSVGRFSYEQYF.

The J gene is TRBJ2-7, the V gene TRBV2, with D possibly TRBD1 on 5 matching bases. There are 11 residues in the CDR3. Deletions cut 8 bases from V and 5 bases from J, with 10 bases between. The V gene's germline CDR1 is SNHLY and CDR2 FYNNEI. This CDR3 is CASGAYHEQYF. CDR3 in DNA: TGTGCCAGCGGGGCGTACCACGAGCAGTACTTC.